This TCR beta chain appears in the sequencing data of a study of blood T cell repertoires in COVID-19. The overall study: There were acute and convalescent COVID-19 samples, and they came from the United States, Italy and Spain.

Trimming shortened V by 1 base and J by 6 bases, and 6 bases separated the two germline ends. The CDR3 runs 12 residues. TCRdb keeps only in-frame clones here, not all; method: immunoSEQ multiplex PCR. The data contain roughly 130,000 clones, roughly 90% of them seen just once; the ten biggest clones take up around 4.6%. Sequenced material: peripheral blood. This chain uses TRBV12-3 or TRBV12-4 with TRBJ1-1; the D gene is possibly TRBD1 (5 bases). This TCR came from a man between 60 and 70 years old with COVID-19, enrolled during active disease. In DNA, the CDR3 is TGTGCCAGCAGTTTAGGGGGCCCTGAAGCTTTCTTT. This translates into CASSLGGPEAFF.